The clone carrying this T cell receptor beta chain came up a few times. Its antigen is unknown. The data derive from a study of early T cells in non-severe SARS-CoV-2 infection. Study at large: Alpha and beta chains were unpaired, from unsorted whole-blood bulk RNA.

Individual cDNA molecules were tagged with unique molecular identifiers. TCRdb redid the calling of the 5' RACE reads with MiXCR, one entry per CDR3 protein. The sample lists approximately 67,000 distinct CDR3 sequences; around 10% were seen once. Germline CDR1 SQVTM, CDR2 ANQGSEA. The CDR3 sequence is 10 residues long. V dropped 4 bases and J dropped 8 bases, with 8 bases sitting between them. General study results and limits: A preference for anti-spike CD8 responses marked VDJdb matching, which missed private and CD4 specificities.

This clonotype was sampled from an adult who was a healthcare worker with PCR-confirmed SARS-CoV-2 infection or an uninfected control (not recorded which). The rearrangement joins TRBV29-1 to TRBJ1-1, with D unclear. Sample: whole blood. This CDR3 is CSVAYLEAFF. DNA of the CDR3: TGCAGCGTTGCCTATCTAGAAGCTTTCTTT.